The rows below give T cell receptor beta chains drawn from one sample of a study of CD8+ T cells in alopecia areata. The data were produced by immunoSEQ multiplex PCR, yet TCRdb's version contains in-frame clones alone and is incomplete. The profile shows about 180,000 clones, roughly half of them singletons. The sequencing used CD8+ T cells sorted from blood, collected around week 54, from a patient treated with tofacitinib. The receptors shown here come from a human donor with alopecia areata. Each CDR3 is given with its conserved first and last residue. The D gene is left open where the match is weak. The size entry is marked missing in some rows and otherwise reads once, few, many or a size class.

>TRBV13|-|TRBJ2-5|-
CASSLGNGGETQQETQYF
TGTGCCAGCAGCTTAGGCAATGGTGGGGAGACCCAACAAGAGACCCAGTACTTC
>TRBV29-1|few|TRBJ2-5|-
CSYLQGTQETQYF
TGCAGCTACTTACAGGGAACCCAAGAGACCCAGTACTTC
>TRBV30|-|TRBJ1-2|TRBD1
CAWRRTGDGYTF
TGTGCCTGGCGGCGGACAGGCGATGGCTACACCTTC
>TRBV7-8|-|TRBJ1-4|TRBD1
CASSLIGTGEKLFF
TGTGCCAGCAGCTTAATAGGGACAGGAGAAAAACTGTTTTTT
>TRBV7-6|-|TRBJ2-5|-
CASSLPWRTKGETQYF
TGTGCCAGCAGCTTACCGTGGCGAACGAAGGGAGAGACCCAGTACTTC
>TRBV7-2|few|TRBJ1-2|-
CASSFQGWGYTF
TGTGCCAGCAGCTTTCAGGGCTGGGGCTACACCTTC
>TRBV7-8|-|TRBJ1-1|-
CASSPGQGTEAFF
TGTGCCAGCAGCCCAGGGCAAGGCACTGAAGCTTTCTTT
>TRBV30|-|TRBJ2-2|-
CAWSVGGSGELFF
TGTGCCTGGAGTGTAGGTGGTTCCGGGGAGCTGTTTTTT
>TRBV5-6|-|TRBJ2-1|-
CASSLTGRVEQFF
TGTGCCAGCAGCTTGACAGGGCGTGTTGAGCAGTTCTTC
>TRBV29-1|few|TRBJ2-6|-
CSGLSSGANVLTF
TGCAGCGGCCTTTCGTCCGGGGCCAACGTCCTGACTTTC
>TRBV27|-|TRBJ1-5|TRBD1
CASSLRTGGIGQPQHF
TGTGCCAGCAGTTTAAGGACAGGGGGCATCGGGCAGCCCCAGCATTTT
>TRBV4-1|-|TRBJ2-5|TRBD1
CASSPRQGSQETQYF
TGCGCCAGCAGCCCCCGACAGGGGAGCCAAGAGACCCAGTACTTC
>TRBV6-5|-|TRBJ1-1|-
CASSYSEGNTEAFF
TGTGCCAGCAGTTACTCCGAAGGGAACACTGAAGCTTTCTTT
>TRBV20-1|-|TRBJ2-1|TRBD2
CSARDSGLAFF
TGCAGTGCTAGAGATAGCGGACTAGCGTTCTTC
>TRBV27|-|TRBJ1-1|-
CASSIRGQEAFF
TGTGCCAGCAGCATCCGGGGTCAAGAAGCTTTCTTT
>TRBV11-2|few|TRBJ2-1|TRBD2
CASSWGLSSYNEQFF
TGTGCCAGCAGTTGGGGACTAAGCTCCTACAATGAGCAGTTCTTC
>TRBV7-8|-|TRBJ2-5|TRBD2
CASSLRLAGGETQYF
TGTGCCAGCAGCCTCCGACTAGCGGGGGGGGAGACCCAGTACTTC
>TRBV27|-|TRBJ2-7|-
CASSRRESYEQYF
TGTGCCAGCAGCCGCAGGGAATCCTACGAGCAGTACTTC
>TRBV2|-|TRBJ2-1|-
CASSEDRSSYNEQFF
TGTGCCAGCAGTGAAGACAGGAGCTCCTACAATGAGCAGTTCTTC
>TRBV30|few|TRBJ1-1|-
CAWSVSRTEAFF
TGTGCCTGGAGTGTATCCCGAACTGAAGCTTTCTTT
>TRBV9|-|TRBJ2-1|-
CASSVESSSYNEQFF
TGTGCCAGCAGCGTAGAAAGTAGCTCCTACAATGAGCAGTTCTTC
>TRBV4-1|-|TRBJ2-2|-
CASSHIGGGELFF
TGCGCCAGCAGCCATATCGGGGGTGGGGAGCTGTTTTTT
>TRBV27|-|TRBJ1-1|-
CASRTANTEAFF
TGTGCCAGCAGGACAGCCAACACTGAAGCTTTCTTT
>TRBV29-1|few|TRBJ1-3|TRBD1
CSARDRGNTIYF
TGCAGCGCTCGGGACAGGGGAAACACCATATATTTT
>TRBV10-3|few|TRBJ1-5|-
CAIGGYSNQPQHF
TGTGCCATCGGGGGATATAGCAATCAGCCCCAGCATTTT
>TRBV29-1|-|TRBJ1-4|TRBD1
CSVADRGEKLFF
TGCAGCGTTGCGGACAGGGGGGAAAAACTGTTTTTT
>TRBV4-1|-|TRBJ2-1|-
CASSRRANEQFF
TGCGCCAGCAGCCGTAGGGCAAATGAGCAGTTCTTC
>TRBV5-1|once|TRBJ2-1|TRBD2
CASSFKRGSSYNEQFF
TGCGCCAGCAGCTTTAAGCGGGGTAGCTCCTACAATGAGCAGTTCTTC
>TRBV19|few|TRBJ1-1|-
CASSLPAQGNTEAFF
TGTGCCAGTAGTCTCCCAGCACAGGGAAACACTGAAGCTTTCTTT
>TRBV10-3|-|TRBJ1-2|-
CAARSQGNYGYTF
TGTGCCGCCCGAAGCCAGGGTAACTATGGCTACACCTTC
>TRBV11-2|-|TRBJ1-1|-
CASSLGRQFEAFF
TGTGCCAGCAGCTTAGGCAGACAGTTTGAAGCTTTCTTT